This T cell receptor (beta chain) was recorded in a study of CD8 T cells in Susac syndrome. Study-level results: Acknowledgment was made by the study that its TCR sequencing and HLA analysis involved a relatively small number of individuals.

The junction had 8 bases not matched to a gene; V was cut back by 4 bases and J by 5 bases. The CDR3 length is 15 residues. Looked up from germline, CDR1 is LGHNA and CDR2 is YSLEER. Patients with Susac syndrome met diagnostic criteria that were recently defined for definite or probable disease. This clonotype was seen a handful of times. Its cognate antigen is unknown. A quantity of about 0.5 to 1 ug RNA underwent reverse transcription using random hexamers. With immunoSEQ multiplex PCR, TCR beta CDR3 was amplified across 54 Vbeta and 13 Jbeta. MiXCR, applied by TCRdb to the immunoSEQ multiplex PCR reads, yields one record per CDR3 protein. The sample includes around 140,000 distinct CDR3 sequences, approximately 95% of them seen just once.

Sequencing used CD4+ T cells from PBMCs. The chain carries TRBV4-3 and TRBJ2-1; 7 bases are shared with TRBD2. This receptor was identified in a human donor with Susac syndrome. CDR3 nucleotide sequence: TGCGCCAGCAGCCGAACTAGCGTCTCGGACAATGAGCAGTTCTTC. Encoded protein: CASSRTSVSDNEQFF.